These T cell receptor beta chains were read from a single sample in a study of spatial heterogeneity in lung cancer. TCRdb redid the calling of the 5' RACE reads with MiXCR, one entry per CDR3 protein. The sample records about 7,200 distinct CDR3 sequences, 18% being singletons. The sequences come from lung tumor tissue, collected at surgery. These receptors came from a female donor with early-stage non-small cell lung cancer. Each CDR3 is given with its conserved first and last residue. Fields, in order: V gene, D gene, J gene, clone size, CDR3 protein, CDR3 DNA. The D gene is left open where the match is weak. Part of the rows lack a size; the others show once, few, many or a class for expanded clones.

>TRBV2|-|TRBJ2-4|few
CASNSPGGAKNIQYF
TGTGCCAGCAATTCCCCCGGGGGAGCCAAAAACATTCAGTACTTC
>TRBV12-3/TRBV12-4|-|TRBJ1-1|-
CASSPGQRFTLNTEAFF
TGTGCCAGCAGCCCAGGACAGCGCTTCACCTTGAACACTGAAGCTTTCTTT
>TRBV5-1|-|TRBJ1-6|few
CASSSQAGSGSPLHF
TGCGCCAGCAGCTCGCAAGCAGGGTCCGGCTCACCCCTCCACTTT
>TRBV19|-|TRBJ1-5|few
CASSSTRGNQPQHF
TGTGCCAGTAGTAGCACACGGGGCAATCAGCCCCAGCATTTT
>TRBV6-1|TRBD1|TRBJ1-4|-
CASTRRTGGEKLFF
TGTGCCAGCACCCGTAGGACAGGGGGCGAAAAACTGTTTTTT
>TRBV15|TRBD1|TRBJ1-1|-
CATSSYRGNTEVFF
TGTGCCACCAGCAGCTACAGGGGGAACACTGAAGTTTTCTTT
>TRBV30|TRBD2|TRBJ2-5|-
CAWALGLAEQETQYF
TGTGCCTGGGCACTGGGACTAGCGGAACAAGAGACCCAGTACTTC
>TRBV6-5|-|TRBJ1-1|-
CASSYRPLGDTEAFF
TGTGCCAGCAGTTACCGTCCCCTAGGGGACACTGAAGCTTTCTTT
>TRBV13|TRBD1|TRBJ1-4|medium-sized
CASSRPGQANEKLFF
TGTGCCAGCAGCCGACCGGGACAGGCAAATGAAAAACTGTTTTTT
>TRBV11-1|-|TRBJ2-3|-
CASGLGYGGPADTQYF
TGTGCCAGCGGCTTAGGTTACGGGGGGCCAGCAGATACGCAGTATTTT
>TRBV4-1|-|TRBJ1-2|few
CASSPSGGENYGYTF
TGCGCCAGCAGCCCAAGTGGAGGGGAGAACTATGGCTACACCTTC
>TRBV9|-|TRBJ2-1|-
CASSGGAVSYNEQFF
TGTGCCAGCAGCGGGGGCGCGGTTTCCTACAATGAGCAGTTCTTC
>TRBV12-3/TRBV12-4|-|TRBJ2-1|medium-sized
CASSVAGLGEQFF
TGTGCCAGCAGTGTTGCCGGGCTGGGCGAGCAGTTCTTC
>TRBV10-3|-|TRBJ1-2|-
CAISASNYGYTF
TGTGCCATCAGTGCAAGTAACTATGGCTACACCTTC
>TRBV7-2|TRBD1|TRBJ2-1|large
CASSLGTGSSYNEQFF
TGTGCCAGCAGCTTGGGGACAGGGAGCTCCTACAATGAGCAGTTCTTC
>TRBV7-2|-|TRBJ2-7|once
CASSLAAAPYEQYF
TGTGCCAGCAGCTTAGCAGCGGCCCCCTACGAGCAGTACTTC
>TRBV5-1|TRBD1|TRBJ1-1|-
CASSLEGARAFF
TGCGCCAGCAGCTTGGAGGGGGCCCGAGCTTTCTTT
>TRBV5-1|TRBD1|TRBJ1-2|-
CASSGQGGNIEGYTF
TGCGCCAGCAGCGGACAGGGCGGTAATATCGAAGGCTACACCTTC
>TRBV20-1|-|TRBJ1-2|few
CSASAGGTNYGYTF
TGCAGTGCTAGTGCGGGGGGCACTAACTATGGCTACACCTTC
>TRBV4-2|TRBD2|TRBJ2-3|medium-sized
CASSQAGGPDTQYF
TGTGCCAGCAGCCAAGCGGGGGGGCCAGATACGCAGTATTTT
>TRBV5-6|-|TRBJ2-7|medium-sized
CASSLDQVDEQYF
TGTGCCAGCAGCTTGGATCAGGTTGACGAGCAGTACTTC
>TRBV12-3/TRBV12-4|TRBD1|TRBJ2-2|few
CASSPRTGGIGELFF
TGTGCCAGCAGTCCCCGGACAGGGGGAATCGGGGAGCTGTTTTTT
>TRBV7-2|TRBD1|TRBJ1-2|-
CASSTGQIYRYTF
TGTGCCAGCAGCACGGGACAGATCTATCGCTACACCTTC
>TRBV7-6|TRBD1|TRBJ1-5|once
CASSSRTGPSPQHF
TGTGCCAGCAGCTCCCGGACAGGCCCATCGCCCCAGCATTTT
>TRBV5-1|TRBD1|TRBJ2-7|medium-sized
CASSYRDSTYEQYF
TGCGCCAGCAGCTACCGGGACAGCACCTACGAGCAGTACTTC
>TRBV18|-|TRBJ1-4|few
CASHANEKLFF
TGTGCCAGCCACGCGAATGAAAAACTGTTTTTT
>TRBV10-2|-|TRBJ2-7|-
CASSAWDISYEQYF
TGCGCCAGCAGCGCCTGGGACATTTCCTACGAGCAGTACTTC
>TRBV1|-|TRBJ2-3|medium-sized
CTSSPGYRTGTDTQYF
TGCACCAGCAGTCCAGGGTACCGAACGGGGACAGATACGCAGTATTTT
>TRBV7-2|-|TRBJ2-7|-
CASSQFGEQYF
TGTGCCAGCAGCCAGTTTGGAGAGCAGTACTTC
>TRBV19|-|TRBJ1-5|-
CASRKQGQPQHF
TGTGCCAGTAGGAAACAGGGTCAGCCCCAGCATTTT
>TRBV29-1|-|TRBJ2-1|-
CSVRRNSGADEQFF
TGCAGCGTACGACGGAACTCAGGGGCGGATGAGCAGTTCTTC
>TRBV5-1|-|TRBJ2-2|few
CASSLGGPGTGELFF
TGCGCCAGCAGCTTGGGAGGGCCGGGCACCGGGGAGCTGTTTTTT
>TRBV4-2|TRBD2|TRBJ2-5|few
CASSQDRGLAGAHGTQYF
TGTGCCAGCAGCCAAGATCGGGGACTAGCGGGGGCTCACGGGACCCAGTACTTC
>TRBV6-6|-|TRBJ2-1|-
CASSYSGYNEQFF
TGTGCCAGCAGTTACTCGGGTTACAATGAGCAGTTCTTC
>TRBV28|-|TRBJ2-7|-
CASSSTPSAFAFEQYF
TGTGCCAGCAGTTCGACCCCCTCGGCTTTTGCCTTTGAGCAGTACTTC
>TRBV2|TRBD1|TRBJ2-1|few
CASRNRGREYNEQFF
TGTGCCAGCAGGAACAGGGGGCGCGAGTACAATGAGCAGTTCTTC
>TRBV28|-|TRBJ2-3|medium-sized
CATSWVQYTDTQYF
TGTGCCACCTCATGGGTACAGTACACAGATACGCAGTATTTT
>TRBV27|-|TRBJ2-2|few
CASSRLDLAGELFF
TGTGCCAGCAGTAGACTAGATCTCGCCGGGGAGCTGTTTTTT
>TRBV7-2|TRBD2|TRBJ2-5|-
CASSYSGGNQETQYF
TGTGCCAGCAGTTATAGCGGGGGGAACCAAGAGACCCAGTACTTC
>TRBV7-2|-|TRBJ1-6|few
CASSAVSYNSPLHF
TGTGCCAGCAGCGCCGTGTCCTATAATTCACCCCTCCACTTT
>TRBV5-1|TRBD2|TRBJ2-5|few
CASRAGTSWKETQYF
TGCGCCAGCAGAGCCGGGACTAGCTGGAAAGAGACCCAGTACTTC